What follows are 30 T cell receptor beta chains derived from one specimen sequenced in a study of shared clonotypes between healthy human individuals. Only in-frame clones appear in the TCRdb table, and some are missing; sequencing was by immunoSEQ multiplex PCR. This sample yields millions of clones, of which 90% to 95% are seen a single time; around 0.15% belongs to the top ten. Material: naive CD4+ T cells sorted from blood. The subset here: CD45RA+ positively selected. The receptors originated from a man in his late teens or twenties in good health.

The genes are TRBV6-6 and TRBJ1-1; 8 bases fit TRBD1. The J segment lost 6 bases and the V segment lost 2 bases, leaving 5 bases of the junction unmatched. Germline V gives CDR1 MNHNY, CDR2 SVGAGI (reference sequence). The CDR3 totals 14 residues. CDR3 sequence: CASSYLQGAAEAFF. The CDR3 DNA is TGTGCCAGCAGTTACCTCCAGGGGGCGGCTGAAGCTTTCTTT.

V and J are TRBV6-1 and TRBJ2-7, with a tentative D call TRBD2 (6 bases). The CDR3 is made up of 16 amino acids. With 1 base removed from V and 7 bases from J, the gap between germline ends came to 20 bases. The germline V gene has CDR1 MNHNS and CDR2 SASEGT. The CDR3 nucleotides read TGTGCCAGCAGTGAAGACTATGGGGGAGGACCTTATGAGCAGTACTTC. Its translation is CASSEDYGGGPYEQYF.

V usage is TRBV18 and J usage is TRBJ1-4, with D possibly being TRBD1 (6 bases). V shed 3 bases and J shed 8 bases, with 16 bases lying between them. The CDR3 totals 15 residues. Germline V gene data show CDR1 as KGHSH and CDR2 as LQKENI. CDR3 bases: TGTGCCAGCTCACCCATACAGGGTGTGGGAGAAAAACTGTTTTTT. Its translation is CASSPIQGVGEKLFF.

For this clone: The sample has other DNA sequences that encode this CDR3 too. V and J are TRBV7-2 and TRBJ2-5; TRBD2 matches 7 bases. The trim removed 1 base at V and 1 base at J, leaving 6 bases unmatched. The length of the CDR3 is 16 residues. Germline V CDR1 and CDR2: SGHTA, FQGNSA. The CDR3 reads CASSLDRLAVQETQYF. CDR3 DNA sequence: TGTGCCAGCAGCTTAGATCGGCTAGCGGTCCAAGAGACCCAGTACTTC. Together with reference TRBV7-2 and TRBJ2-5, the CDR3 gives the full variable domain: GAGVSQSPSNKVTEKGKDVELRCDPISGHTALYWYRQSLGQGLEFLIYFQGNSAPDKSGLPSDRFSAERTGGSVSTLTIQRTQQEDSAVYLCASSLDRLAVQETQYFGPGTRLLVL.

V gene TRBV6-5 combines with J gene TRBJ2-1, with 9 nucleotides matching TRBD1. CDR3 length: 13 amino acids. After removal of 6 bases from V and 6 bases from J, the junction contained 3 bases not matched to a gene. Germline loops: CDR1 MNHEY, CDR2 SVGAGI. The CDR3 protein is CASSRDRANEQFF. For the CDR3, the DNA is TGTGCCAGCAGCCGGGACAGGGCCAATGAGCAGTTCTTC.

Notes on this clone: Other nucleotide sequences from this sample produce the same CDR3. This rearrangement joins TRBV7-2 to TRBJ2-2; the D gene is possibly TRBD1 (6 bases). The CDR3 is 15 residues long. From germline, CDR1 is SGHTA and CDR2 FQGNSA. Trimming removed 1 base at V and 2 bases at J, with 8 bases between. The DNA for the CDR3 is TGTGCCAGCAGCTTAGGGACAGCCAACACCGGGGAGCTGTTTTTT. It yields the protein CASSLGTANTGELFF.

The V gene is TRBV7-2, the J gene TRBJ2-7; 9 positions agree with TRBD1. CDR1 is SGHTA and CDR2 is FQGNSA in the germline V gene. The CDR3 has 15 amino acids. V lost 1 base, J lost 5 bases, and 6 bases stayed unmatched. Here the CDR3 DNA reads TGTGCCAGCAGCTTAGTGGGGACAGGGATAAACGAGCAGTACTTC. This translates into CASSLVGTGINEQYF.

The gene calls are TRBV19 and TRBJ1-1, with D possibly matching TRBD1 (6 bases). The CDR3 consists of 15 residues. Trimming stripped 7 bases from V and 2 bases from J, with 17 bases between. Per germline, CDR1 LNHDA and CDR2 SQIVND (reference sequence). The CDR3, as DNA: TGTGCCAGTATCGGGCCTAGGGGGGAAAACACTGAAGCTTTCTTT. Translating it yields CASIGPRGENTEAFF.

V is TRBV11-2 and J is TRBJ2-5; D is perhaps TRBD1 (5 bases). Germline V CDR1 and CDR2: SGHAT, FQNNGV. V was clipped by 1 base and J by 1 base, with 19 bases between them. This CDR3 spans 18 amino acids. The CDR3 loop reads CASSLGPLATGVQETQYF. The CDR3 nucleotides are TGTGCCAGCAGCTTAGGCCCCTTGGCAACAGGAGTCCAAGAGACCCAGTACTTC.

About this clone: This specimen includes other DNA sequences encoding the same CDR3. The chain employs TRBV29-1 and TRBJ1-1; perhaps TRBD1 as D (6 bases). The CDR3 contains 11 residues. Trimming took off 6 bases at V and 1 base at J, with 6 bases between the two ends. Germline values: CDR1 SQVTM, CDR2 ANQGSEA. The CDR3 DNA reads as TGCAGCGTACAGGGGAACACTGAAGCTTTCTTT. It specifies CSVQGNTEAFF.

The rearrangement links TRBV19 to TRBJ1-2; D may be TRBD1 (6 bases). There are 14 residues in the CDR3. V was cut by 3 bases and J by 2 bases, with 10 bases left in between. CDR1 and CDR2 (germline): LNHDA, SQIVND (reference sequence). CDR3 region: CASSIPDRNYGYTF. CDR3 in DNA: TGTGCCAGTAGTATTCCCGACAGGAACTATGGCTACACCTTC.

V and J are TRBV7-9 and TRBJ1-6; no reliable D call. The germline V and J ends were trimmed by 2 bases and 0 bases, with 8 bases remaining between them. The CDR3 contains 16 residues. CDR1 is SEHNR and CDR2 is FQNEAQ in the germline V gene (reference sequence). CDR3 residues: CASSLRPSSYNSPLHF. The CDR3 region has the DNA TGTGCCAGCAGCTTACGCCCGAGCTCCTATAATTCACCCCTCCACTTT. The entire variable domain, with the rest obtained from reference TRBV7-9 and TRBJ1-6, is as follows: DTGVSQNPRHKITKRGQNVTFRCDPISEHNRLYWYRQTLGQGPEFLTYFQNEAQLEKSRLLSDRFSAERPKGSFSTLEIQRTEQGDSAMYLCASSLRPSSYNSPLHFGNGTRLTVT.

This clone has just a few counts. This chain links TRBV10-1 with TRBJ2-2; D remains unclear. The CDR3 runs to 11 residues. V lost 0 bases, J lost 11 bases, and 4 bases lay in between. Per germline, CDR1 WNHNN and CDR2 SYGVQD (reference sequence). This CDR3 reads CASSESGELFF. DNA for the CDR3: TGCGCCAGCAGTGAGTCGGGAGAGCTGTTTTTT.

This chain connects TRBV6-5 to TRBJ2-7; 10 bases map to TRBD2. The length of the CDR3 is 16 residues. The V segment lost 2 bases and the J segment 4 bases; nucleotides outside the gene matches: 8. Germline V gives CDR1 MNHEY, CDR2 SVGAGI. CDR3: CASSYRGLAGEYEQYF. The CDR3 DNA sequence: TGTGCCAGCAGTTACCGAGGGCTAGCGGGAGAATACGAGCAGTACTTC.

CDR3 amino acids: CASSTITGTSNYGYTF. CDR3 nucleotides: TGTGCCAGTAGTACCATAACAGGGACTTCTAACTATGGCTACACCTTC. The gene calls are TRBV19 and TRBJ1-2; possible D gene TRBD1, 6 bases. In germline, CDR1 is LNHDA, CDR2 SQIVND (reference sequence). CDR3 length: 16 amino acids. The V end lost 4 bases, the J end lost 0 bases, and 15 bases lay between the germline ends. The variable domain in full, with the rest retrieved from reference TRBV19 and TRBJ1-2, is DGGITQSPKYLFRKEGQNVTLSCEQNLNHDAMYWYRQDPGQGLRLIYYSQIVNDFQKGDIAEGYSVSREKKESFPLTVTSAQKNPTAFYLCASSTITGTSNYGYTFGSGTRLTVV.

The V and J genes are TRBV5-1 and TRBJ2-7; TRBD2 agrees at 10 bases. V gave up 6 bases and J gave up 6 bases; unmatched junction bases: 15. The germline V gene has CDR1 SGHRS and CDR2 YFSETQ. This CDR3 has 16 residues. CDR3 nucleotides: TGCGCCAGCACCCCCGGAGGGGCTAGCGGGAGCCCCGAGCAGTACTTC. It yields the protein CASTPGGASGSPEQYF.

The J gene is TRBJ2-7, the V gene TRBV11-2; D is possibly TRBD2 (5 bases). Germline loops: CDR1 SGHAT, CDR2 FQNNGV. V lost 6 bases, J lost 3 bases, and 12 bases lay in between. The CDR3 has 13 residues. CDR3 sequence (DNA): TGTGCCAGCAGGCCGGGAACGGTCTACGAGCAGTACTTC. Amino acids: CASRPGTVYEQYF. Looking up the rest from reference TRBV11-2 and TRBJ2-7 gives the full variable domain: EAGVAQSPRYKIIEKRQSVAFWCNPISGHATLYWYQQILGQGPKLLIQFQNNGVVDDSQLPKDRFSAERLKGVDSTLKIQPAKLEDSAVYLCASRPGTVYEQYFGPGTRLTVT.

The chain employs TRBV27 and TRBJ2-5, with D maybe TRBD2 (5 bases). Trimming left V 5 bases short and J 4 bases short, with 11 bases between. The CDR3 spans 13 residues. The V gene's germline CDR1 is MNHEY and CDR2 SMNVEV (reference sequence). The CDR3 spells CASSKREGETQYF. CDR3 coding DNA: TGTGCCAGCAGTAAACGTGAGGGAGAGACCCAGTACTTC.

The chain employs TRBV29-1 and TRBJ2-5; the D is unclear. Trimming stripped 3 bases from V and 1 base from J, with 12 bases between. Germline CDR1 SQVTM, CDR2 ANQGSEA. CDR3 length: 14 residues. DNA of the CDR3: TGCAGCGTTGAGGTCAGATCTTTCCAAGAGACCCAGTACTTC. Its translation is CSVEVRSFQETQYF.

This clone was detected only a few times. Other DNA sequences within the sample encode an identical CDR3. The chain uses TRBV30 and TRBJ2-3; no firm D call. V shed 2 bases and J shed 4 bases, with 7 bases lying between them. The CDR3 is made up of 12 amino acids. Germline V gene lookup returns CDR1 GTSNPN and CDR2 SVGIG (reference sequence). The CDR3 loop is CAWSPGADTQYF. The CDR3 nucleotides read TGTGCCTGGAGTCCTGGCGCAGATACGCAGTATTTT. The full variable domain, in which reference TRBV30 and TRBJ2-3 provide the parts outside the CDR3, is SQTIHQWPATLVQPVGSPLSLECTVEGTSNPNLYWYRQAAGRGLQLLFYSVGIGQISSEVPQNLSASRPQDRQFILSSKKLLLSDSGFYLCAWSPGADTQYFGPGTRLTVL.

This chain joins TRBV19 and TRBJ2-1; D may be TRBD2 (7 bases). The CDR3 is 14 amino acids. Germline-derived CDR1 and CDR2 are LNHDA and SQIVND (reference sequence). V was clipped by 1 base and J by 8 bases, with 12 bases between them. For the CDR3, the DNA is TGTGCCAGTAGTATAGTAGGGGGAGGGGATGAGCAGTTCTTC. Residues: CASSIVGGGDEQFF.

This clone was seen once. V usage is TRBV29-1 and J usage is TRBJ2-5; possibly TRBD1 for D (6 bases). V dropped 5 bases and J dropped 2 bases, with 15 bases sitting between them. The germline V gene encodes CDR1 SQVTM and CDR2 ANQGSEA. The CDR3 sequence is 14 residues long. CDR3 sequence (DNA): TGCAGCGTTCGGGCAAGTACAGGGCAAGAGACCCAGTACTTC. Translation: CSVRASTGQETQYF.

Here the CDR3 reads CASSLAGNPYNEQFF. CDR3 DNA sequence: TGCGCCAGCAGCTTGGCGGGGAATCCCTACAATGAGCAGTTCTTC. V gene TRBV5-1 combines with J gene TRBJ2-1, with D perhaps matching TRBD2 (5 bases). The V gene lost 0 bases and the J gene lost 2 bases, with 9 bases spanning the gap. The length of the CDR3 is 15 residues. Germline CDR1 reads SGHRS; CDR2 reads YFSETQ.

The CDR3 sequence is CASSPERGQTQYF. CDR3 bases: TGTGCCAGCAGTCCCGAGAGGGGTCAGACGCAGTATTTT. The rearrangement links TRBV6-4 to TRBJ2-3; D could derive from TRBD1 or TRBD2 (5 bases each). Germline lookup yields CDR1 MRHNA and CDR2 SNTAGT. The V end was cut by 5 bases, the J end by 9 bases, with 15 bases between. The CDR3 spans 13 residues.

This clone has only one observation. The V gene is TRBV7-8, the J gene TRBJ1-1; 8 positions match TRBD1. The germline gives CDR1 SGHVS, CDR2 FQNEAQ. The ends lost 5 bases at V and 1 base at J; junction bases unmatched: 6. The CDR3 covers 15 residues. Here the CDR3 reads CASSIQGAQNTEAFF. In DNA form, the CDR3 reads TGTGCCAGCAGCATCCAGGGGGCTCAGAACACTGAAGCTTTCTTT.

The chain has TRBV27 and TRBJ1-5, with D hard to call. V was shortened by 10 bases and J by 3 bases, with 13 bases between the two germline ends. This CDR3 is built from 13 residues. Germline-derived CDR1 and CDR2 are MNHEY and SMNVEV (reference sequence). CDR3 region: CAILREINQPQHF. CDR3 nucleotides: TGTGCCATCCTTAGGGAAATCAATCAGCCCCAGCATTTT.

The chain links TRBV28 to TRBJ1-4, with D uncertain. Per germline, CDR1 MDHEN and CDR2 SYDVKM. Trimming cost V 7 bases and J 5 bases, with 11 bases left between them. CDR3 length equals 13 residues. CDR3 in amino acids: CASNPYSNEKLFF. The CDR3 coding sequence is TGTGCCAGCAATCCGTACTCAAATGAAAAACTGTTTTTT.

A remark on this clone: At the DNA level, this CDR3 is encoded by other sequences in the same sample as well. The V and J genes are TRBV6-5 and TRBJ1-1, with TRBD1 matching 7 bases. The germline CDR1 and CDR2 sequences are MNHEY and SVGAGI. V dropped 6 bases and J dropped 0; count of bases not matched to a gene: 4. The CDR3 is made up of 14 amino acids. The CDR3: CASSRGQMNTEAFF. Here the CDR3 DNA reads TGTGCCAGCAGCCGGGGACAGATGAACACTGAAGCTTTCTTT.

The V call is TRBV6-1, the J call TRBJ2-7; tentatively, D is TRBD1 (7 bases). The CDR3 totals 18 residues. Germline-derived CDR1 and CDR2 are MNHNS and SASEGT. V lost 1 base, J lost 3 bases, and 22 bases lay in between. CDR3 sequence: CASSEVLVDGGGFYEQYF. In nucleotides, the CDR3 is TGTGCCAGCAGTGAAGTTTTGGTCGATGGAGGGGGCTTCTACGAGCAGTACTTC.

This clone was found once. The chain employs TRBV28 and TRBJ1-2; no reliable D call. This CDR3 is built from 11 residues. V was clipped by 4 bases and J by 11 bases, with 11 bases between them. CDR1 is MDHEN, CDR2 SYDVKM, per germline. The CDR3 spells CASSSSIGYTF. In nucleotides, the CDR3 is TGTGCCAGCAGTTCGTCTATCGGGTACACCTTC.